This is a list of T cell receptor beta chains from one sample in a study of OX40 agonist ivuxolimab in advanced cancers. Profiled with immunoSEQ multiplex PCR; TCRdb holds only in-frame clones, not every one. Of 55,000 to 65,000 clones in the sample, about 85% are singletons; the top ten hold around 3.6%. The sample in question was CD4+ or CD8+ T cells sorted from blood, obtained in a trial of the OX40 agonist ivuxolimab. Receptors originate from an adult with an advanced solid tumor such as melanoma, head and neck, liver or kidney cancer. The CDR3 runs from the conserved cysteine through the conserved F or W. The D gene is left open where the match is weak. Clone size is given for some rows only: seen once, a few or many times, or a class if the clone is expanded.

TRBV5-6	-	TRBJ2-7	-	CASSLRDEQYF	TGTGCCAGCAGCTTGAGGGACGAGCAGTACTTC
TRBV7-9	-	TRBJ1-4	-	CASSLVLGEKLFF	TGTGCCAGCAGCTTAGTCCTGGGGGAAAAACTGTTTTTT
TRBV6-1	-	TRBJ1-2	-	CASSEAGDGYTF	TGTGCCAGCAGTGAAGCCGGCGACGGCTACACCTTC
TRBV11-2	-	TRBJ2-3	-	CASSLGRQPTDTQYF	TGTGCCAGCAGCTTGGGACGCCAACCCACAGATACGCAGTATTTT
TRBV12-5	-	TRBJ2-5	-	CASGLGTGQSKMAQYF	TGTGCTAGTGGTTTGGGTACAGGGCAGTCTAAGATGGCCCAGTACTTC
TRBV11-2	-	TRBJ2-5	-	CASSLDGGGGQETQYF	TGTGCCAGCAGCTTAGATGGTGGGGGAGGTCAAGAGACCCAGTACTTC
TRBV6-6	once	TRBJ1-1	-	CASSGQPLTYEAFF	TGTGCCAGCAGCGGGCAGCCCTTGACCTATGAAGCTTTCTTT
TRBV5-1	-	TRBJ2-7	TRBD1	CASSGTGLGEQYF	TGCGCCAGCAGCGGGACAGGGTTGGGCGAGCAGTACTTC
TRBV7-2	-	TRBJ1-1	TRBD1	CASSPTGEGPEAFF	TGTGCCAGCAGCCCGACAGGGGAAGGCCCTGAAGCTTTCTTT
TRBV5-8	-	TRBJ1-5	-	CASSPAGRPNQPQHF	TGTGCCAGCAGCCCGGCGGGGAGACCTAATCAGCCCCAGCATTTT
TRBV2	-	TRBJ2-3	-	CASSDGIVSDTQYF	TGTGCCAGCAGTGATGGGATCGTGTCAGATACGCAGTATTTT
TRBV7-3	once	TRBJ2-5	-	CASSLGGGGETQYF	TGTGCCAGCAGCTTAGGAGGAGGCGGGGAGACCCAGTACTTC
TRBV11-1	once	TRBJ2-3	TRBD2	CASSLRLGGRTDTQYF	TGTGCCAGCAGCTTACGGCTCGGGGGGAGGACAGATACGCAGTATTTT
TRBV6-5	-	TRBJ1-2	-	CASREGPGYTF	TGTGCCAGCAGGGAAGGACCCGGCTACACCTTC
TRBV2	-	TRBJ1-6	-	CASSDTTGANSPLHF	TGTGCCAGCAGTGACACGACAGGCGCTAATTCACCCCTCCACTTT
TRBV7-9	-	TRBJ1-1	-	CASLRGSNTEAFF	TGTGCCAGCCTTCGGGGTTCGAACACTGAAGCTTTCTTT
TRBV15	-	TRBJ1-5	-	CATSRDLEPPQHF	TGTGCCACCAGCAGAGATTTAGAGCCGCCCCAGCATTTT
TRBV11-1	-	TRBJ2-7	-	CASSPEGYEQYF	TGTGCCAGCAGCCCGGAGGGCTACGAGCAGTACTTC
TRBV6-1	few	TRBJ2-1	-	CASSEGREQFF	TGTGCCAGCAGTGAGGGACGGGAACAGTTCTTC
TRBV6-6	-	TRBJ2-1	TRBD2	CASSPTTSGVVNEQFF	TGTGCCAGCAGTCCGACGACTAGCGGGGTTGTCAATGAGCAGTTCTTC
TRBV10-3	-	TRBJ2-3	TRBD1	CASRGRSTDTQYF	TGTGCCAGCAGGGGGCGGTCCACAGATACGCAGTATTTT
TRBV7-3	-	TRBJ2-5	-	CASSLKTQYF	TGTGCCAGCAGCTTGAAGACCCAGTACTTC
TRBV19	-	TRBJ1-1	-	CASTSEGLMNTEAFF	TGTGCCAGTACATCAGAGGGGCTCATGAACACTGAAGCTTTCTTT
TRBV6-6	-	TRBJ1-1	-	CASSYITGTNTEAFF	TGTGCCAGCAGTTACATAACAGGGACGAACACTGAAGCTTTCTTT
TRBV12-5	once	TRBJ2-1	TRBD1	CASGSGQGNGDEQFF	TGTGCTAGTGGTTCAGGACAGGGTAACGGGGATGAGCAGTTCTTC
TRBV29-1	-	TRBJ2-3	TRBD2	CSVPGSGVTDTQYF	TGCAGCGTCCCCGGGAGCGGGGTCACAGATACGCAGTATTTT
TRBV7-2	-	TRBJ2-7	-	CASSLGHGRFVDEQYF	TGTGCCAGCAGCTTAGGTCATGGGCGGTTCGTCGACGAGCAGTACTTC
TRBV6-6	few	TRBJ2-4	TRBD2	CASSHRGGNIQYF	TGTGCCAGCAGTCATCGGGGGGGAAACATTCAGTACTTC
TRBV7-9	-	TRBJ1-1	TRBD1	CASRYDRANTEAFF	TGTGCCAGCAGATACGACAGGGCAAACACTGAAGCTTTCTTT
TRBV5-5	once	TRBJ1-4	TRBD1	CASTLVGTGSEKLFF	TGTGCCAGCACCCTGGTGGGGACAGGAAGCGAAAAACTGTTTTTT